The T cell receptor beta chain described here comes from a study of early T cells in non-severe SARS-CoV-2 infection. This clonotype was seen more than once but under ten times. TCRdb reprocessed the 5' RACE reads via MiXCR and lists one record per CDR3 protein. The table includes roughly 66,000 distinct CDR3 sequences, roughly 9.1% detected once. Germline values: CDR1 DFQATT, CDR2 SNEGSKA (reference sequence). Between the trimmed V and J ends, which lost 5 bases and 7 bases, there was a span of 17 bases. This CDR3 has 14 amino acids. Sequencing input: whole blood. The chain recombines TRBV20-1 with TRBJ1-4, with D perhaps matching TRBD1 (5 bases). The TCR originated in an adult who was a healthcare worker with PCR-confirmed SARS-CoV-2 infection or an uninfected control (not recorded which). The CDR3: CSAPGRGGSEKLFF. The CDR3, as DNA: TGCAGTGCTCCCGGGAGGGGCGGGAGTGAAAAACTGTTTTTT.